This T cell receptor (beta chain) was recovered during a study of T cell repertoires in cytomegalovirus infection. Germline lookup yields CDR1 MNHNY and CDR2 SVGAGI (reference sequence). CDR3 length: 14 residues. V was shortened by 5 bases and J by 5 bases, with 15 bases between the two germline ends. TCRdb processed the reads anew with MiXCR; each CDR3 protein has one entry. This sample has about 100,000 distinct CDR3 sequences, with 20% to 30% found just once. Source material: CD8+ T cells from PBMCs. The chain has TRBV6-6 and TRBJ2-5, with D perhaps matching TRBD2 (6 bases). The clonotype was recovered from a human donor in good health (CMV status not recorded). Some clones in this sample may be carry-over from other donors' samples. The chain's CDR3 is CASSVLGGRETQYF. The CDR3 DNA is TGTGCCAGCAGTGTCCTCGGGGGAAGGGAGACCCAGTACTTC.